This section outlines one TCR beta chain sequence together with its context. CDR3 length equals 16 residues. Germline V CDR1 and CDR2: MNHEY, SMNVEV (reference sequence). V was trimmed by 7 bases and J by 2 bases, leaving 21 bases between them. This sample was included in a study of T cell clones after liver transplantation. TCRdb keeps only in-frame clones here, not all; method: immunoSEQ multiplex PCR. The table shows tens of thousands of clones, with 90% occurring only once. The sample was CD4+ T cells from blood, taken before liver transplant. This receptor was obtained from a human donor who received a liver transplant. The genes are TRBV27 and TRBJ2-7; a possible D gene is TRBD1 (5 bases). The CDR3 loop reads CASKADLVGAPYEQYF. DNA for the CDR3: TGTGCCAGCAAAGCAGACCTCGTAGGGGCCCCCTACGAGCAGTACTTC.